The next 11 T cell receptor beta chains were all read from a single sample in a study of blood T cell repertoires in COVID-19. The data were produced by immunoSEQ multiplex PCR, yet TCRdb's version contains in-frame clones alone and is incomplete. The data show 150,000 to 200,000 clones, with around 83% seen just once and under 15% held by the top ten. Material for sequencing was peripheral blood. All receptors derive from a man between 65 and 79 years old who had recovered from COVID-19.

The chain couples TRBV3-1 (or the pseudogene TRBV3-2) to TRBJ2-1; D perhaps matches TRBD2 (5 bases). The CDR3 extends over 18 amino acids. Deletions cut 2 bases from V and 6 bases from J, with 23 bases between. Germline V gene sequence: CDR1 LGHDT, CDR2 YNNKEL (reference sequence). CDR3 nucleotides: TGTGCCAGCAGCCAATCGTCTACTAGGGTGAGTACCGCCAATGAGCAGTTCTTC. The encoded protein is CASSQSSTRVSTANEQFF.

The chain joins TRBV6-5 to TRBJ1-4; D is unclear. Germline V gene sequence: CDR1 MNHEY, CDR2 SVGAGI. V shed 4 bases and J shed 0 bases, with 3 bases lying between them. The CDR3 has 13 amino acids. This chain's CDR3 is CASSSSTNEKLFF. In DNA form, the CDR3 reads TGTGCCAGCAGTTCATCAACTAATGAAAAACTGTTTTTT.

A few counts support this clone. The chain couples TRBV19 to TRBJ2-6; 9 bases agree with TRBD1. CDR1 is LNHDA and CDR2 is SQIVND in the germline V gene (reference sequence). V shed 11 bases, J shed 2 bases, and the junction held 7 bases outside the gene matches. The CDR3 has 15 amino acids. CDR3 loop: CASDRGAAGANVLTF. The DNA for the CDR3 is TGTGCCTCGGACAGGGGCGCTGCTGGGGCCAACGTCCTGACTTTC.

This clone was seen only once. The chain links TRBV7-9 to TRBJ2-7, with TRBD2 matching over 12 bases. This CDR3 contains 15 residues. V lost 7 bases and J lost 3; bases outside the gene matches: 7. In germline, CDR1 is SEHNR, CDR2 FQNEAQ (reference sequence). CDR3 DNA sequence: TGTGCCAGCACCAGGACTAGCGGGGCCTTCTACGAGCAGTACTTC. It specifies CASTRTSGAFYEQYF.

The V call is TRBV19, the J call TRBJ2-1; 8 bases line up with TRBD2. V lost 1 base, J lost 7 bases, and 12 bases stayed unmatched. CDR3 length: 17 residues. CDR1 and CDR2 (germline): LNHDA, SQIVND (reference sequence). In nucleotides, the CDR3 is TGTGCCAGTAGTATAGGAGACGGAGCGGGAGTTCGAAATGAGCAGTTCTTC. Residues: CASSIGDGAGVRNEQFF.

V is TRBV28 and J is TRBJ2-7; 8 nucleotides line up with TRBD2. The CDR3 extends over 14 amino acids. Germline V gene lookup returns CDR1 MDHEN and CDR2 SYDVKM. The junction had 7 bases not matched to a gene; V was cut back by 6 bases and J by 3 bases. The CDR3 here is CASRSRSGGYEQYF. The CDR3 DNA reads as TGTGCCAGCAGGAGCCGGAGCGGGGGCTACGAGCAGTACTTC.

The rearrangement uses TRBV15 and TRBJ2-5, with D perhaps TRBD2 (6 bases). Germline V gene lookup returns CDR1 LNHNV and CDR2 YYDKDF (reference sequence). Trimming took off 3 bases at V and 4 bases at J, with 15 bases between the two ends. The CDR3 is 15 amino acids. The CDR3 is CATSSGRLGRETQYF. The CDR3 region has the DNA TGTGCCACCAGCAGCGGGAGACTAGGAAGAGAGACCCAGTACTTC.

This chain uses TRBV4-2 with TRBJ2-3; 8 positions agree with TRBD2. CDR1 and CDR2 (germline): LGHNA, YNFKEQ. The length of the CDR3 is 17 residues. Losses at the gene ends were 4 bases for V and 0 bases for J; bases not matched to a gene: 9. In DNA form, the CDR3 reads TGTGCCAGCAGCCCCTCTGTTGTAGCGGGGAGCACAGATACGCAGTATTTT. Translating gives CASSPSVVAGSTDTQYF.

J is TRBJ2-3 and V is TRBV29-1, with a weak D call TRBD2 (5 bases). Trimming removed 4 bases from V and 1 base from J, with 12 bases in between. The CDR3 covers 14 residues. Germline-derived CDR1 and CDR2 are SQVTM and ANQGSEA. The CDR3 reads CSVAVSGRTDTQYF. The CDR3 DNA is TGCAGCGTTGCAGTGAGCGGCCGCACAGATACGCAGTATTTT.

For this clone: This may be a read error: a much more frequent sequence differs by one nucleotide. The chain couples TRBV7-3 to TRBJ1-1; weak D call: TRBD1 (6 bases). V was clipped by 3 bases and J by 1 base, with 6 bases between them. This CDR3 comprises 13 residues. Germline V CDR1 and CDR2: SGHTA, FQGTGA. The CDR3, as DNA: TGTGCCAGCAGCTTGGGACAGAACACTGAAGCTTTCTTT. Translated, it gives CASSLGQNTEAFF.

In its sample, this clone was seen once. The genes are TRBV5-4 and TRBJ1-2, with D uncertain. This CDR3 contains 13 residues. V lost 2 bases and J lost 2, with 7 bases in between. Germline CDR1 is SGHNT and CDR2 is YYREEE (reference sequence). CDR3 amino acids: CASSFGSNYGYTF. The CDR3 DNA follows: TGTGCCAGCAGCTTCGGGTCGAACTATGGCTACACCTTC.